The 5 T cell receptor beta chains reported below all come from one sample, sequenced in a study of T cell changes during pregnancy in multiple sclerosis. TCRdb keeps only in-frame clones here, not all; method: immunoSEQ multiplex PCR. Here the sample spans tens of thousands of clones, roughly 89% being singletons. The specimen was CD8+ T cells from peripheral blood mononuclear cells, collected in the second trimester of pregnancy. These TCRs come from a female donor with multiple sclerosis, enrolled in a pregnancy study.

The V gene is TRBV2, the J gene TRBJ2-1, with 13 bases fitting TRBD2. CDR1 is SNHLY, CDR2 FYNNEI, per germline. V dropped 1 base and J dropped 8; count of bases not matched to a gene: 5. This CDR3 has 16 amino acids. In nucleotides, the CDR3 is TGTGCCAGCAGTGAAGGCGGACTAGCGGGAGAAGATGAGCAGTTCTTC. As protein: CASSEGGLAGEDEQFF. Based on the CDR3 plus reference TRBV2 and TRBJ2-1, the full variable domain is EPEVTQTPSHQVTQMGQEVILRCVPISNHLYFYWYRQILGQKVEFLVSFYNNEISEKSEIFDDQFSVERPDGSNFTLKIRSTKLEDSAMYFCASSEGGLAGEDEQFFGPGTRLTVL.

The V gene is TRBV29-1, the J gene TRBJ2-3, with a weak D call TRBD1 (6 bases). This CDR3 is 14 amino acids long. Germline V CDR1 and CDR2: SQVTM, ANQGSEA. V dropped 3 bases and J dropped 2 bases, with 12 bases sitting between them. The CDR3 here is CSVDDGQSTDTQYF. The CDR3 nucleotides read TGCAGCGTTGACGACGGACAGTCCACAGATACGCAGTATTTT.

The chain uses TRBV7-6 and TRBJ1-5, with 11 bases matching TRBD1. Germline CDR1 SGHVS, CDR2 FNYEAQ. The V and J ends lost 5 bases and 4 bases, in that order; junction bases with no gene match: 1. CDR3 size: 14 residues. The CDR3 region is CASSRDRGNQPQHF. In DNA form, the CDR3 reads TGTGCCAGCAGCCGGGACAGGGGGAATCAGCCCCAGCATTTT.

The chain carries TRBV19 and TRBJ1-1; a weak D match, TRBD1 (5 bases). The CDR3 consists of 16 residues. Germline assignment: CDR1 LNHDA and CDR2 SQIVND (reference sequence). The V end lost 8 bases, the J end lost 0 bases, and 19 bases lay between the germline ends. CDR3 sequence: CASAYEIQGLNTEAFF. In nucleotides, the CDR3 is TGTGCCAGTGCGTATGAGATCCAGGGCTTGAACACTGAAGCTTTCTTT.

This chain links TRBV6-5 with TRBJ2-1; no definite D call. Trimming removed 0 bases at V and 0 bases at J, with 9 bases between. CDR3 length: 16 residues. CDR1 MNHEY and CDR2 SVGAGI come from the germline V gene. The CDR3 region has the DNA TGTGCCAGCAGTTACTCGAGATCGAGCTCCTACAATGAGCAGTTCTTC. It codes for CASSYSRSSSYNEQFF.